Listed below are T cell receptor beta chains from one sample, sequenced in a study of tumor and adjacent non-tumor tissue in lung cancer. TCRdb fed the multiplex PCR reads into MiXCR, producing one record per CDR3 protein. Of tens of thousands of distinct CDR3 sequences in the sample, around 70% are singletons; the top ten hold about a quarter. Sequencing was performed on distant non-tumor lung tissue. The receptors originated from a woman aged 45-65 years with non-small cell lung cancer. The CDR3 runs from the conserved cysteine through the conserved F or W. Fields, in order: J gene, D gene, V gene, clone size, CDR3 DNA, CDR3 protein. D genes are given only for firm matches. Some rows have no size entry. The others give once, few or many, or a class for an expanded clone.

>TRBJ2-2|-|TRBV11-3|-
TGTGCCAGCAGCTTGTACGACACAGGGGAGCTGTTTTTT
CASSLYDTGELFF
>TRBJ2-2|TRBD2|TRBV20-1|-
TGCAGTGCCCAGCCTAGCGGGAACAGCGGGGAGCTGTTTTTT
CSAQPSGNSGELFF
>TRBJ2-3|-|TRBV4-3|-
-
CDSSQVGSGTTDTPYF
>TRBJ2-7|-|TRBV20-1|-
TGCAGTGCTAGAGCCCAGGCCCGGGACAACTCCTACAAGCAGTACTTC
CSARAQARDNSYKQYF
>TRBJ2-3|TRBD1|TRBV20-1|-
TGCAGTGCTAGTGAAGGGACAGTAGAGGATACACAGTATTTT
CSASEGTVEDTQYF
>TRBJ1-4|-|TRBV29-1|many
TGCAGCGTTGAAGATGTCCGGGGGGATGAAAAACTGTTTTTT
CSVEDVRGDEKLFF
>TRBJ2-3|-|TRBV4-3|-
TGCGCCAGCAGCCGAACGGACCCCCCACCAGATACGCAGTATTTT
CASSRTDPPPDTQYF
>TRBJ2-7|TRBD1|TRBV4-1|-
TGCGCCAGTAGCCAAGAGGGACAGGGGATCTACAAGCAGTACTTC
CASSQEGQGIYKQYF
>TRBJ2-7|-|TRBV5-4|many
TGTGCCAGCAGCCCTGGCGGAGCCTACGAGCAGTACTTC
CASSPGGAYEQYF
>TRBJ1-6|TRBD1|TRBV20-1|many
TGCAGTGCTAGAGATAGGACAGGGTGGTCACCCCTCCACTTT
CSARDRTGWSPLHF
>TRBJ1-6|-|TRBV20-1|-
TGCAGTGCTAGAGACCACAGGATAGGGCGGAGTTCACCCCTCCACTTT
CSARDHRIGRSSPLHF
>TRBJ2-7|TRBD2|TRBV4-3|-
TGCGCCAGCAGCCACGGACTAGCGGTAGGACCCCTTAGGGACGAGCAGTACTTC
CASSHGLAVGPLRDEQYF
>TRBJ2-7|-|TRBV20-1|-
TGCAGCGCTAGAGATCAATCAGTTGTGGGGTACCCCTACGAGCAGTACTTC
CSARDQSVVGYPYEQYF
>TRBJ2-2|TRBD1|TRBV6-5|-
TGTGTCAGCAGATGGGACAGGGGCTACGCCGGGGTGCTGTTTTTT
CVSRWDRGYAGVLFF
>TRBJ2-3|-|TRBV20-1|-
TGCAGTGCTATGTCAGAGGGCAATCAGCCCCAGTATTTT
CSAMSEGNQPQYF
>TRBJ1-5|-|TRBV29-1|many
TGCAGCGTTAAAGGGGGTAGCAATCAGCCCCAGCATTTT
CSVKGGSNQPQHF
>TRBJ2-3|-|TRBV12-3/TRBV12-4|-
TGTGCCAGCAGTTTAGCGGGAGGCATCTGGACCACAGATACGCAGTATTTT
CASSLAGGIWTTDTQYF
>TRBJ2-5|TRBD1|TRBV20-1|-
TGCAGTGCTAGAGAAGGGACAGGTCAAGAGATCCAGTACTTC
CSAREGTGQEIQYF
>TRBJ2-3|TRBD2|TRBV11-1|-
TGTGTCAGCAGCGTCGGACTAGCGGGAGCGTCCACAGATACGCAGTATTTT
CVSSVGLAGASTDTQYF